The sequence of this T cell receptor (beta chain) was determined in a study of shared clonotypes between healthy human individuals. Concerning this clone itself: Its specificity is not known.

General observations from the study: Naive subsets usually exceeded memory subsets in estimated richness. Only blood underwent sampling, and tissue repertoires likely differ.

Profiling relied on immunoSEQ multiplex PCR, and the TCRdb table lists in-frame clones only, not all of them. In the table there are roughly 2,300,000 clones, around 92% of which are singletons. Per germline, CDR1 KGHSH and CDR2 LQKENI. The V end was cut by 3 bases, the J end by 2 bases, with 14 bases between. The CDR3 contains 15 residues. The V and J genes are TRBV18 and TRBJ2-7; D may match TRBD1 or TRBD2 (5 bases each). This receptor was taken from a young man in good health. Some clones in this sample may be carry-over from other donors' samples. Sequenced input: naive CD4+ T cells from PBMCs. Subset denoted: CD45RA+ positively selected. CDR3 nucleotide sequence: TGTGCCAGCTCACCCCGCCGGGACGGGACCTACGAGCAGTACTTC. Protein sequence: CASSPRRDGTYEQYF.